This T cell receptor (beta chain) stems from a study of cytomegalovirus exposure and HLA in healthy donors. Per germline, CDR1 SGDLS and CDR2 YYNGEE. Trimming took 0 bases from V and 7 from J; bases not matched to a gene: 11. The CDR3 has 16 amino acids. PCR primers comprised 60 Vbeta and 13 Jbeta primers. Data came from immunoSEQ multiplex PCR; TCRdb stores just in-frame clones and leaves some out. This sample has approximately 130,000 clones, with around 76% found just once. Sequenced material: PBMCs. The receptor was derived from a woman between 50 and 59 years old in good health and CMV-seronegative. The V and J genes are TRBV9 and TRBJ2-7, with 9 bases matching TRBD2. The CDR3 sequence is CASSVVASGVRGEQYF. CDR3 bases: TGTGCCAGCAGCGTAGTTGCTAGCGGGGTCCGGGGGGAGCAGTACTTC.